A selection of T cell receptor beta chains follows, all from one sample in a study of blood T cell repertoires in COVID-19. TCRdb keeps only in-frame clones here, not all; method: immunoSEQ multiplex PCR. Of approximately 320,000 clones listed, roughly 90% were seen once; the top ten hold around 10%. The sample taken for sequencing was peripheral blood. Receptor source: a woman under 40 with COVID-19, enrolled during active disease. CDR3s include the opening cysteine and the closing phenylalanine or tryptophan. The D gene is left open where the match is weak. Size tells how often a clone was seen (once, few, many) or the class of an expanded clone, and some rows leave it out.

J,size,V,D,CDR3,DNA
TRBJ1-1,once,TRBV5-4,.,CASSLDLSRNTEAFF,TGTGCCAGCAGCCTGGATCTTAGCCGAAACACTGAAGCTTTCTTT
TRBJ2-5,.,TRBV14,.,CASSTGVRNYQETQYF,TGTGCCAGCAGTACGGGGGTCAGAAACTACCAAGAGACCCAGTACTTC
TRBJ2-1,.,TRBV18,TRBD2,CASSPKRGGGPRAYNEQFF,TGTGCCAGCTCACCCAAGCGGGGGGGCGGTCCGAGGGCCTACAATGAGCAGTTCTTC
TRBJ1-2,.,TRBV15,.,CATSARNYGYTF,TGTGCCACCAGCGCCCGGAACTATGGCTACACCTTC
TRBJ1-2,few,TRBV28,TRBD1,CASSFARTGVLYGYTF,TGTGCCAGCAGTTTCGCTAGGACAGGGGTACTCTATGGCTACACCTTC
TRBJ1-2,.,TRBV2,.,CASRVTGTYYGYTF,TGTGCCAGCAGGGTAACAGGCACTTACTATGGCTACACCTTC
TRBJ1-4,.,TRBV29-1,.,CSVELGEKLFF,TGCAGCGTTGAACTCGGGGAAAAACTGTTTTTT
TRBJ1-2,.,TRBV3-1/TRBV3-2,.,CASSQGAGYDSYGYTF,TGTGCCAGCAGCCAAGGTGCGGGCTACGATAGCTATGGCTACACCTTC
TRBJ1-2,once,TRBV5-4,.,CASSSPREANYGYTF,TGTGCCAGCAGCTCCCCCAGGGAAGCTAACTATGGCTACACCTTC
TRBJ1-2,.,TRBV28,TRBD1,CASSPLGQALRAYGYTF,TGTGCCAGCAGTCCCCTCGGACAGGCACTCCGCGCTTATGGCTACACCTTC
TRBJ1-1,.,TRBV5-8,TRBD1,CASSLTGTVNTEAFF,TGTGCCAGCAGTTTAACCGGGACAGTGAACACTGAAGCTTTCTTT
TRBJ2-7,.,TRBV29-1,.,CSVVSYEQYF,TGCAGCGTTGTATCCTACGAGCAGTACTTC
TRBJ2-2,.,TRBV27,.,CASTFSVGQGTGELFF,TGTGCCAGCACCTTTTCCGTCGGACAAGGCACCGGGGAGCTGTTTTTT
TRBJ2-2,.,TRBV7-7,.,CASSAGGLNTGELFF,TGTGCCAGCAGCGCAGGGGGGCTCAACACCGGGGAGCTGTTTTTT
TRBJ1-2,.,TRBV10-1,TRBD1,CASSEGTQGVYGYTF,TGCGCCAGCAGTGAGGGGACCCAGGGGGTCTATGGCTACACCTTC
TRBJ1-6,.,TRBV6-5,.,CASRRDFSDSPLHF,TGTGCCAGCAGAAGGGACTTCTCAGATTCACCCCTCCACTTT
TRBJ1-1,.,TRBV27,.,CASSFATGPNTEAFF,TGTGCCAGCAGTTTTGCAACAGGGCCGAACACTGAAGCTTTCTTT